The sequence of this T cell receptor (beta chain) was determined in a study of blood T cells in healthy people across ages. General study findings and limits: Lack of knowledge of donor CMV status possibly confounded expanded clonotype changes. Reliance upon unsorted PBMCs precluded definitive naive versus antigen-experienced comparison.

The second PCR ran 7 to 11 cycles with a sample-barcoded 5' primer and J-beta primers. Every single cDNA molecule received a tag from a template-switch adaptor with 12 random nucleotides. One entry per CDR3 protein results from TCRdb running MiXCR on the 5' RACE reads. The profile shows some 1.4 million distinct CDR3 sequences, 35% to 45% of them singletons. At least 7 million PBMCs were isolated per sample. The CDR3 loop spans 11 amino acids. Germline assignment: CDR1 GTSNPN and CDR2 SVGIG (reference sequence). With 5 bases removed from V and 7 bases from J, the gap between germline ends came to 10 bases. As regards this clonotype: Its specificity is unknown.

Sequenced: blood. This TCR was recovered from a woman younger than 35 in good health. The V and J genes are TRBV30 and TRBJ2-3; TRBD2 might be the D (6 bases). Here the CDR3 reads CAWGGGNTQYF. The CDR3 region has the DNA TGTGCCTGGGGGGGAGGAAATACGCAGTATTTT.